Listed below are T cell receptor beta chains from one sample, sequenced in a study of metastatic and nonmetastatic thyroid tumors. TCRdb re-called the PCR reads through MiXCR. The data contain tens of thousands of clones, about 27% of them seen just once; the ten biggest clones take up around 9.9%. The sample taken for sequencing was blood. Receptor source: a male donor with papillary thyroid cancer or a benign thyroid nodule (not recorded which). Some clones in this sample may be carry-over from other donors' samples. Both conserved end residues are part of each CDR3. The order of the fields is D gene, J gene, clone size, V gene, CDR3 protein, CDR3 DNA. The D gene is left open where the match is weak. The size entry is marked missing in some rows and otherwise reads once, few, many or a size class.

TRBD1 | TRBJ2-2 | - | TRBV7-8 | CASEWTGVYGELFF | TGTGCCAGCGAGTGGACAGGGGTATACGGGGAGCTGTTTTTC
TRBD2 | TRBJ2-3 | many | TRBV5-1 | CASKGLAEDTQYF | TGCGCCAGCAAAGGACTAGCAGAGGATACGCAGTATTTT
- | TRBJ2-7 | few | TRBV6-1 | CASRRTGIYEQYF | TGTGCCAGCAGGAGAACAGGGATTTACGAGCAGTACTTC
- | TRBJ1-2 | - | TRBV3-1 | CASSRQSPYGYTF | TGTGCCAGCAGCCGGCAGTCGCCCTATGGCTACACCTTC
- | TRBJ2-7 | - | TRBV9 | CASSFAVGAEQYF | TGTGCCAGCAGCTTCGCGGTGGGGGCCGAGCAGTACTTC
TRBD1 | TRBJ2-5 | many | TRBV5-8 | CASSSPWTGLETQYF | TGTGCCAGCAGCTCCCCCTGGACAGGGCTGGAGACCCAGTACTTC
- | TRBJ2-5 | - | TRBV6-5 | CASSSPRMGQETQYF | TGTGCCAGCAGTTCCCCGCGAATGGGCCAAGAGACCCAGTACTTC
TRBD1 | TRBJ2-1 | - | TRBV20-1 | CSARDPWDRENNNEQFF | TGCAGTGCTAGAGACCCCTGGGACAGGGAAAATAACAATGAGCAGTTCTTC
TRBD2 | TRBJ2-2 | many | TRBV6-4 | CASRSGRSAAGELFF | TGTGCCAGCAGAAGCGGGAGGAGCGCCGCCGGGGAGCTGTTTTTT
TRBD1 | TRBJ1-2 | - | TRBV10-1 | CASSGPGGSGYTF | TGCGCCAGCAGTGGGCCAGGGGGATCTGGCTACACCTTC
- | TRBJ1-1 | few | TRBV12-3/TRBV12-4 | CASSLGGGSVTQAFF | TGTGCCAGCAGTTTAGGTGGGGGCTCCGTCACTCAAGCTTTCTTT
TRBD2 | TRBJ2-1 | few | TRBV2 | CASWAGTSGNGEQFF | TGTGCCAGCTGGGCCGGGACTAGCGGGAACGGGGAGCAGTTCTTC
- | TRBJ2-7 | medium-sized | TRBV4-1 | CASSLEGGEQYF | TGCGCCAGCAGCCTAGAAGGAGGCGAGCAGTACTTC